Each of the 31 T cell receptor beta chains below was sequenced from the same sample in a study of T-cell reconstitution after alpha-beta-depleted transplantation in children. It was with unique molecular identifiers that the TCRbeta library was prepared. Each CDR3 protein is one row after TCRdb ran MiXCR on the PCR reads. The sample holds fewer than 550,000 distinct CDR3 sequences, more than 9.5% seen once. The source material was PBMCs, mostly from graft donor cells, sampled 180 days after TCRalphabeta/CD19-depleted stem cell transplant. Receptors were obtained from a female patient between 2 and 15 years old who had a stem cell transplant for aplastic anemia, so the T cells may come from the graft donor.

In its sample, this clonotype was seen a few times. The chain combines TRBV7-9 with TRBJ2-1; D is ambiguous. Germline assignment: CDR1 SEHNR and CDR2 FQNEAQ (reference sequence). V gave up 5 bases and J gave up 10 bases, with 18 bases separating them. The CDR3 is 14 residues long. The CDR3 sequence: CASSRNSGGREQFF. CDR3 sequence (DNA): TGTGCCAGCAGCCGTAACTCGGGCGGACGCGAGCAGTTCTTC. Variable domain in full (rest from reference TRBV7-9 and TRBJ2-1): DTGVSQNPRHKITKRGQNVTFRCDPISEHNRLYWYRQTLGQGPEFLTYFQNEAQLEKSRLLSDRFSAERPKGSFSTLEIQRTEQGDSAMYLCASSRNSGGREQFFGPGTRLTVL.

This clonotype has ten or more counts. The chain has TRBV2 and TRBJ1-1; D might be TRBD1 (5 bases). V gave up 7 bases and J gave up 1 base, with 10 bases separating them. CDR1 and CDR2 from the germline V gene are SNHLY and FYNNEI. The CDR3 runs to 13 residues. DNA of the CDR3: TGTGCCAGCATGACGGACACGAACACTGAAGCTTTCTTT. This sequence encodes CASMTDTNTEAFF.

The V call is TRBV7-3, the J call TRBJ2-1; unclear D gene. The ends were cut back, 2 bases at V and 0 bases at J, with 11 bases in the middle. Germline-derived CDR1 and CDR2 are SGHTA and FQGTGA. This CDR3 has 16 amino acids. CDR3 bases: TGTGCCAGCAGCTTACTGGGTCTTAGCTCCTACAATGAGCAGTTCTTC. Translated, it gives CASSLLGLSSYNEQFF.

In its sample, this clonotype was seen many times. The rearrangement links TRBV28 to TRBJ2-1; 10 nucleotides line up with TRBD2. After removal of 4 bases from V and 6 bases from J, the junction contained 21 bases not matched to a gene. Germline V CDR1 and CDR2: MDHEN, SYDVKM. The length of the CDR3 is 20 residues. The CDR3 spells CASSSPLVGTSVQMVNEQFF. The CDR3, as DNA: TGTGCCAGCAGTTCCCCCCTTGTAGGGACTAGCGTTCAGATGGTCAATGAGCAGTTCTTC.

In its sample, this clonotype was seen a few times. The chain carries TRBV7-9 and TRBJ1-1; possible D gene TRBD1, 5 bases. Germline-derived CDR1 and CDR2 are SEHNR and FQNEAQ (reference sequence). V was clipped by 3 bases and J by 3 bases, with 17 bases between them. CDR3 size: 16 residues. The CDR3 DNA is TGTGCCAGCAGCTTGAGGGGCCCGTTGGGGGACACTGAAGCTTTCTTT. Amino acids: CASSLRGPLGDTEAFF.

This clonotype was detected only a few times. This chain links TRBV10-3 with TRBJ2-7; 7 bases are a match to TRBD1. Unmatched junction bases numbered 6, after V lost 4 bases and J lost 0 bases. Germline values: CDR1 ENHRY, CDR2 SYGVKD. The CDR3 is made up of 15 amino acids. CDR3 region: CAISGGQVDSYEQYF. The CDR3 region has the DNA TGTGCCATCAGTGGTGGACAGGTCGACTCCTACGAGCAGTACTTC.

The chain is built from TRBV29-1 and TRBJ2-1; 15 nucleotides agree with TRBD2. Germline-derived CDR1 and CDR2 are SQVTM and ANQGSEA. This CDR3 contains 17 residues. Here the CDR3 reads CSVLGLAGGSSYNEQFF. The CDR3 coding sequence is TGCAGTGTATTGGGACTAGCGGGAGGAAGCTCCTACAATGAGCAGTTCTTC.

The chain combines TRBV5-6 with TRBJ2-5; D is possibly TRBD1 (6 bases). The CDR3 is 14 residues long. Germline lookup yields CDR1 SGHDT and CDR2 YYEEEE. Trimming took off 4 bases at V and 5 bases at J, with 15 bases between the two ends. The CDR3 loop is CASSRQGPPETQYF. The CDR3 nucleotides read TGTGCCAGCAGCCGGCAGGGGCCCCCGGAGACCCAGTACTTC.

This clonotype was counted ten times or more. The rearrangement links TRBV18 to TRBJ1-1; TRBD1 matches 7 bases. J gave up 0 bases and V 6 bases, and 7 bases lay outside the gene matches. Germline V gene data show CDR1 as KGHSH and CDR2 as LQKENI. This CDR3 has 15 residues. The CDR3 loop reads CASSSTGIVNTEAFF. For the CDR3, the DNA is TGTGCCAGCTCGTCGACAGGGATAGTGAACACTGAAGCTTTCTTT.

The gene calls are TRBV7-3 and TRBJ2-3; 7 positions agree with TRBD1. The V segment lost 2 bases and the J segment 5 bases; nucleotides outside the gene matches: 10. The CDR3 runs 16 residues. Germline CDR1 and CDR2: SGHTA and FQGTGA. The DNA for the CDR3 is TGTGCCAGCAGCTTACCGCAGCAGGGGGTGGGAGATACGCAGTATTTT. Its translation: CASSLPQQGVGDTQYF.

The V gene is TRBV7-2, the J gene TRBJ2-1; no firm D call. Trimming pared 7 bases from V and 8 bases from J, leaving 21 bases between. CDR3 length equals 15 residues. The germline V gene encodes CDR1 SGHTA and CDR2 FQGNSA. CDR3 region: CASTWGVAPLDEQFF. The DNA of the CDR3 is TGTGCCAGCACCTGGGGTGTGGCCCCGCTCGATGAGCAGTTCTTC.

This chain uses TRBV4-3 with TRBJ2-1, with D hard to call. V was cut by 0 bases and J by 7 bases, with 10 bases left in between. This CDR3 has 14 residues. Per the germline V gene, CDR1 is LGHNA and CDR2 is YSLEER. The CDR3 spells CASSQERTLNEQFF. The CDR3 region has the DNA TGCGCCAGCAGCCAAGAAAGGACCCTTAATGAGCAGTTCTTC.

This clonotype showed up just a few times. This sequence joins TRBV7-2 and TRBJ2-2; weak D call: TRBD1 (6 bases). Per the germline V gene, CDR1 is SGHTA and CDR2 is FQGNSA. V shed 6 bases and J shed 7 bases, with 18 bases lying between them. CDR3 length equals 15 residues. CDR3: CASSWWGRNNGELFF. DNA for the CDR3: TGTGCCAGCAGTTGGTGGGGGCGCAATAACGGGGAGCTGTTTTTT.

CDR3 amino acids: CASSLSAGYTGELFF. The CDR3 nucleotides read TGCGCCAGCAGCTTATCAGCGGGATACACCGGGGAGCTGTTTTTT. The chain links TRBV5-1 to TRBJ2-2; TRBD2 aligns across 7 bases. The germline V gene has CDR1 SGHRS and CDR2 YFSETQ. The ends lost 2 bases at V and 3 bases at J; junction bases unmatched: 4. The CDR3 loop spans 15 amino acids.

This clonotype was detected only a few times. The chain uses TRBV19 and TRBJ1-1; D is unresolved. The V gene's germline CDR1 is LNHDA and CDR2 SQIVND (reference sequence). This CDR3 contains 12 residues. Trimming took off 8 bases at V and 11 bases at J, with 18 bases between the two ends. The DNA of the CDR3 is TGTGCCAGTGCCGACGGGTTAGTAATGGCTTTCTTT. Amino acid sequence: CASADGLVMAFF.

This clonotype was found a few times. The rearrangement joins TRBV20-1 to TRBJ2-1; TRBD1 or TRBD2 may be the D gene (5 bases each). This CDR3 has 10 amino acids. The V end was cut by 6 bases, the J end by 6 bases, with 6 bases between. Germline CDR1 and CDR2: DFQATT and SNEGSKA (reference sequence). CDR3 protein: CSAGVNEQFF. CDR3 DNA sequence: TGCAGTGCGGGGGTCAATGAGCAGTTCTTC.

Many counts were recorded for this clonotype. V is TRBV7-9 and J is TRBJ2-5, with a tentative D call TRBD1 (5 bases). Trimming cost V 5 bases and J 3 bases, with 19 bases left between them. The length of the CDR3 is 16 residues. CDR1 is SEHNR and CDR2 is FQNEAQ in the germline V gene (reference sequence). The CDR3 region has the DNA TGTGCCAGCAGCCTACCCTTAGGGGCGGAGAAAGAGACCCAGTACTTC. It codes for CASSLPLGAEKETQYF. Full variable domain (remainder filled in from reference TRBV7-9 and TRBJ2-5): DTGVSQNPRHKITKRGQNVTFRCDPISEHNRLYWYRQTLGQGPEFLTYFQNEAQLEKSRLLSDRFSAERPKGSFSTLEIQRTEQGDSAMYLCASSLPLGAEKETQYFGPGTRLLVL.

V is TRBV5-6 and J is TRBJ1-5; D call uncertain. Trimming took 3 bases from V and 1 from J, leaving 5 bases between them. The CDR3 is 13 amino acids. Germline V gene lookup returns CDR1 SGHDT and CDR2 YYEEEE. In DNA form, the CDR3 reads TGTGCCAGCAGCTCCTGGAGCAATCAGCCCCAGCATTTT. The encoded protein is CASSSWSNQPQHF.

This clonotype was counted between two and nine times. Written as DNA, the CDR3 is TGTGCCAGCAGCTTATTGGGGGTGCAGGGCTACACCTTC. It yields the protein CASSLLGVQGYTF. The chain couples TRBV7-9 to TRBJ1-2, with D perhaps TRBD1 (5 bases). The CDR3 is 13 residues long. Germline V gene lookup returns CDR1 SEHNR and CDR2 FQNEAQ (reference sequence). V shed 2 bases and J shed 8 bases, with 12 bases lying between them.

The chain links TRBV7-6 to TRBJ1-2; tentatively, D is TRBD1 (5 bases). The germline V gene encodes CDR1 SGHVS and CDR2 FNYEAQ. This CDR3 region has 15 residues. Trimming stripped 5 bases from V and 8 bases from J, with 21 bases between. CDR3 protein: CASSPIRQNPRGYTF. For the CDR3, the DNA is TGTGCCAGCAGCCCAATCCGACAGAACCCTAGGGGCTACACCTTC.

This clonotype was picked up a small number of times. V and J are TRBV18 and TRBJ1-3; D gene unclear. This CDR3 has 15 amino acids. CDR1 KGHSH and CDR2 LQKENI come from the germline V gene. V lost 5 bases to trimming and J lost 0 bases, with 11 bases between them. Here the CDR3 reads CASSKRRSSGNTIYF. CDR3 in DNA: TGTGCCAGCTCAAAGCGACGGAGCTCTGGAAACACCATATATTTT.

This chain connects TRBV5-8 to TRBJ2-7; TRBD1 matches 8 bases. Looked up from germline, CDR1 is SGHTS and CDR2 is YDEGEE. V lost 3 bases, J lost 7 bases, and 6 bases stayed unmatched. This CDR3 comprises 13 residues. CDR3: CASSWTGNGEQYV. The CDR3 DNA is TGTGCCAGCAGCTGGACAGGGAACGGTGAGCAGTACGTC.

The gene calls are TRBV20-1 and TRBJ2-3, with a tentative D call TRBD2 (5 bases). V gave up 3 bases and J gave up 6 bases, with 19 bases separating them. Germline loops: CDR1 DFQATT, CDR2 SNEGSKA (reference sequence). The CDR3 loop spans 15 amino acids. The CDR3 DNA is TGCAGTGCTAGCGGTCAGCGGTTCCTGGGGGATACGCAGTATTTT. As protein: CSASGQRFLGDTQYF.

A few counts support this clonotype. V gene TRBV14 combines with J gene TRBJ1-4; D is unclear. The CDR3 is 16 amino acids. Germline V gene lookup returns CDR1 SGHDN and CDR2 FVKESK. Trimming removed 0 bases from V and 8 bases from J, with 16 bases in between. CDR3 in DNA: TGTGCCAGCAGCCAAGAAGGTGGGCCTGTTGGGGAAAAACTGTTTTTT. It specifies CASSQEGGPVGEKLFF.

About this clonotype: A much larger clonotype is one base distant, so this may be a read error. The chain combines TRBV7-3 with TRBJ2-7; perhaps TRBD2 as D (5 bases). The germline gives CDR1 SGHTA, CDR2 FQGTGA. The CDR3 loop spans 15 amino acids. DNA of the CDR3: TGTGCCGGCAGCTTAAAGGGCGGGCCCTCCTACGAGCAGTACTTC. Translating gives CAGSLKGGPSYEQYF.

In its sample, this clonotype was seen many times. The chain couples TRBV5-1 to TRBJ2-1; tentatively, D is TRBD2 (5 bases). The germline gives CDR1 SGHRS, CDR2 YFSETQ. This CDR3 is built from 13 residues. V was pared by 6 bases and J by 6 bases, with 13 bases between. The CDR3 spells CASIRDKGNEQFF. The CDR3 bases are TGCGCCAGCATACGGGATAAGGGCAATGAGCAGTTCTTC.

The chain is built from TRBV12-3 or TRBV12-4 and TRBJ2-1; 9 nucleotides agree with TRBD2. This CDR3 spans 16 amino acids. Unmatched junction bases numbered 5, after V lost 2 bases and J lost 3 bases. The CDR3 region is CASSLSLAGYYNEQFF. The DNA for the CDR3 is TGTGCCAGCAGTTTAAGCCTAGCGGGATACTACAATGAGCAGTTCTTC.

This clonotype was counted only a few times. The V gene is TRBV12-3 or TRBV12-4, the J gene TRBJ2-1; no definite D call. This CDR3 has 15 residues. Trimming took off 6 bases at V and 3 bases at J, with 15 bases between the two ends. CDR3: CASSPVGVFYNEQFF. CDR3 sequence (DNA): TGTGCCAGCAGCCCAGTAGGAGTATTCTACAATGAGCAGTTCTTC.

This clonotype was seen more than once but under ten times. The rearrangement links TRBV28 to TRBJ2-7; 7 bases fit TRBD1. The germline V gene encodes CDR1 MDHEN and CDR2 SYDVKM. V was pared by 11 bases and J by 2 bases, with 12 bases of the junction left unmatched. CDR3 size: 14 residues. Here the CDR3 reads CAVLGGSAAYEQYF. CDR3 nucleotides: TGTGCCGTCCTAGGGGGCAGCGCTGCCTACGAGCAGTACTTC.

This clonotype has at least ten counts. CDR3 nucleotide sequence: TGTGCCAGCAGCCCGTGGGGACAGGGAAACTCTGGGGCCAACGTCCTGACTTTC. Its translation: CASSPWGQGNSGANVLTF. The chain links TRBV28 to TRBJ2-6; 9 bases match TRBD1. The ends lost 6 bases at V and 0 bases at J; junction bases unmatched: 9. CDR1 and CDR2 (germline): MDHEN, SYDVKM. The CDR3 covers 18 residues. Looking up the rest from reference TRBV28 and TRBJ2-6 gives the full variable domain: DVKVTQSSRYLVKRTGEKVFLECVQDMDHENMFWYRQDPGLGLRLIYFSYDVKMKEKGDIPEGYSVSREKKERFSLILESASTNQTSMYLCASSPWGQGNSGANVLTFGAGSRLTVL.

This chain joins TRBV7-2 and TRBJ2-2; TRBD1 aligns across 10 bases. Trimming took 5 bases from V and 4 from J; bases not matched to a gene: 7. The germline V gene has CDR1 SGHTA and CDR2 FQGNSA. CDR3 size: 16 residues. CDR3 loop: CASSVTRDRGTGELFF. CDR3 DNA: TGTGCCAGCAGCGTCACTCGGGACAGGGGCACCGGGGAGCTGTTTTTT.